This T cell receptor beta chain stems from a study of OX40 agonist ivuxolimab in advanced cancers. Study-level information: Dose-escalation cases comprised hepatocellular carcinoma, melanoma, renal cell or head and neck cancer.

The CDR3 loop spans 14 amino acids. V lost 5 bases and J lost 8; bases outside the gene matches: 9. CDR1 SGHRS and CDR2 YFSETQ come from the germline V gene. Study observations and caveats: Relatively little clonal expansion, among the lowest observed, appeared in partial responders at 0.1-3.0 mg/kg.

Excluded were patients having autoimmune disease history or systemic immunosuppression. The study sampled blood at baseline, cycle 4 day 1, and cycle 7 day 1. About this clone: The antigen is unknown.

The table came from immunoSEQ multiplex PCR; TCRdb's copy has only in-frame clones and leaves some out. Of around 82,000 clones listed, more than 75% are singletons. The source was CD4+ or CD8+ T cells sorted from blood, collected in a trial of the OX40 agonist ivuxolimab. The chain combines TRBV5-1 with TRBJ1-4; 7 bases fit TRBD1. This sequence originates from an adult with an advanced solid tumor such as melanoma, head and neck, liver or kidney cancer. This chain's CDR3 is CASRTDRAPEKLFF. CDR3 bases: TGCGCCAGCAGAACCGACAGGGCCCCCGAAAAACTGTTTTTT.